Each of the 19 T cell receptor beta chains below was sequenced from the same sample in a study of blood T cell repertoires in COVID-19. The data were produced by immunoSEQ multiplex PCR, yet TCRdb's version contains in-frame clones alone and is incomplete. The sample has approximately 60,000 clones; around 82% are singletons. The sequencing sample was made of peripheral blood. These receptors originate from a human donor in a cohort sampled during active COVID-19.

J is TRBJ1-2 and V is TRBV19, with TRBD1 identical over 12 bases. The V segment lost 4 bases and the J segment 6 bases; nucleotides outside the gene matches: 12. Germline V gives CDR1 LNHDA, CDR2 SQIVND (reference sequence). The length of the CDR3 is 17 residues. The DNA of the CDR3 is TGTGCCAGTAGTACTACCGGGACAGGGGGCTTGGGTGATGGCTACACCTTC. Encoded protein: CASSTTGTGGLGDGYTF.

This clone is a singleton in its sample. V gene TRBV19 combines with J gene TRBJ2-7, with TRBD1 identical over 7 bases. The CDR3 covers 14 residues. V lost 5 bases, J lost 5 bases, and 9 bases stayed unmatched. Germline V lookup: CDR1 LNHDA, CDR2 SQIVND (reference sequence). CDR3 protein: CASSARTGFDEQYF. Here the CDR3 DNA reads TGTGCCAGTAGTGCCCGGACAGGCTTCGACGAGCAGTACTTC.

The chain couples TRBV3-1 (or the pseudogene TRBV3-2) to TRBJ1-2, with D possibly matching TRBD1 (6 bases). The V end lost 2 bases, the J end lost 8 bases, and 12 bases lay between the germline ends. Germline CDR1 and CDR2: LGHDT and YNNKEL (reference sequence). The CDR3 is 13 residues long. The CDR3 coding sequence is TGTGCCAGCAGCCAACGGGGGGACATAGGCTACACCTTC. Amino acid sequence: CASSQRGDIGYTF.

The gene calls are TRBV19 and TRBJ1-3; 9 nucleotides match TRBD1. The CDR3 has 17 amino acids. In germline, CDR1 is LNHDA, CDR2 SQIVND (reference sequence). V lost 7 bases and J lost 2; bases outside the gene matches: 12. CDR3 nucleotide sequence: TGTGCCAGTATCCCGGGACAGGGAAGTTATCCTGGAAACACCATATATTTT. It encodes CASIPGQGSYPGNTIYF.

For this clone: The junction and the germline gene differ at one end; a read error may be behind it. V usage is TRBV11-2 and J usage is TRBJ1-1, with 7 bases lining up with TRBD1. Germline V CDR1 and CDR2: SGHAT, FQNNGV. There are 15 residues in the CDR3. The CDR3 bases are TGTGCCAGCAGCTTAATGACAGGGAGGAACGCTGAAGCTTTCTTT. Translated, it gives CASSLMTGRNAEAFF.

This rearrangement joins TRBV2 to TRBJ2-3; 7 bases line up with TRBD1. CDR1 and CDR2 (germline): SNHLY, FYNNEI. The CDR3 extends over 18 amino acids. V gave up 0 bases and J gave up 0 bases; unmatched junction bases: 9. The CDR3 reads CASSEASDRLWSTDTQYF. CDR3 DNA: TGTGCCAGCAGTGAAGCCTCGGACAGGCTTTGGAGCACAGATACGCAGTATTTT.

The chain couples TRBV9 to TRBJ2-5, with TRBD2 matching 8 bases. With 4 bases clipped from V and 4 bases from J, the junction kept 12 bases outside the gene matches. Germline CDR1 reads SGDLS; CDR2 reads YYNGEE. This CDR3 contains 16 residues. CDR3 sequence (DNA): TGTGCCAGCAGCCCGCAAGCCGGGGGGGCCGGAGAGACCCAGTACTTC. This encodes CASSPQAGGAGETQYF.

CDR3 region: CASSYSGGRTEAFF. CDR3 DNA: TGTGCCAGCAGTTACTCTGGCGGTAGGACTGAAGCTTTCTTT. The chain carries TRBV6-5 and TRBJ1-1; D unclear. The CDR3 covers 14 residues. Germline-derived CDR1 and CDR2 are MNHEY and SVGAGI. V was cut by 0 bases and J by 5 bases, with 10 bases left in between.

This rearrangement joins TRBV30 to TRBJ2-5; TRBD2 matches 9 bases. The CDR3 sequence is 14 residues long. Germline trimming cut 4 bases from V and 5 bases from J; bases unmatched to any gene: 8. Germline V gene sequence: CDR1 GTSNPN, CDR2 SVGIG (reference sequence). In DNA form, the CDR3 reads TGTGCCTGGATTCGGCGGGGGGGCCGTGAGACCCAGTACTTC. Translated, it gives CAWIRRGGRETQYF.

The chain is built from TRBV18 and TRBJ2-1; 7 nucleotides line up with TRBD2. This CDR3 is built from 15 residues. V lost 2 bases, J lost 1 base, and 2 bases stayed unmatched. CDR1 is KGHSH, CDR2 LQKENI, per germline. The CDR3 here is CASSPRRESYNEQFF. CDR3 nucleotides: TGTGCCAGCTCACCAAGGCGGGAGTCCTACAATGAGCAGTTCTTC.

The V call is TRBV2, the J call TRBJ2-3; D is perhaps TRBD2 (6 bases). Germline CDR1 is SNHLY and CDR2 is FYNNEI. The V gene lost 0 bases and the J gene lost 10 bases, with 8 bases spanning the gap. CDR3 length equals 12 residues. The CDR3 nucleotides read TGTGCCAGCAGTGAAGCCGGGGACTCGCAGTATTTT. Its translation is CASSEAGDSQYF.

This clone was detected a few times. The chain employs TRBV19 and TRBJ1-1; D remains unclear. CDR3 length: 14 amino acids. The ends were cut back, 1 base at V and 11 bases at J, with 17 bases in the middle. CDR1 LNHDA and CDR2 SQIVND come from the germline V gene (reference sequence). The CDR3 DNA sequence: TGTGCCAGTAGTATAGGACGGAGCCGGTTTGGGGCTTTCTTT. Its protein is CASSIGRSRFGAFF.

This clone has just one count. This rearrangement joins TRBV7-9 to TRBJ2-7, with 7 bases that match TRBD1. Trimming cost V 1 base and J 2 bases; bases outside gene matches: 8. The CDR3 is 16 residues long. Germline V lookup: CDR1 SEHNR, CDR2 FQNEAQ (reference sequence). CDR3 nucleotides: TGTGCCAGCAGCTTAGGGGGGCGACAGGGAGCCTACGAGCAGTACTTC. Its translation is CASSLGGRQGAYEQYF.

This clone was recorded once. DNA for the CDR3: TGTGCCAGCAGTTACTCCGCCGGGACACTTAATTCACCCCTCCACTTT. Translating it yields CASSYSAGTLNSPLHF. The chain links TRBV6-5 to TRBJ1-6; TRBD1 might be the D (6 bases). From germline, CDR1 is MNHEY and CDR2 SVGAGI. V was clipped by 0 bases and J by 6 bases, with 12 bases between them. This CDR3 comprises 16 residues.

CDR3 sequence reads: CASSLFSGTYNEQFF. Here the CDR3 DNA reads TGCGCCAGCAGCTTGTTTAGCGGCACCTACAATGAGCAGTTCTTC. V is TRBV5-1 and J is TRBJ2-1; a possible D gene is TRBD2 (6 bases). The length of the CDR3 is 15 residues. Deletions cut 1 base from V and 2 bases from J, with 10 bases between. The germline CDR1 and CDR2 sequences are SGHRS and YFSETQ.

The chain is built from TRBV18 and TRBJ2-7, with 7 bases matching TRBD1. The CDR3 totals 13 residues. Trimming took 7 bases from V and 6 from J; bases not matched to a gene: 9. Germline-derived CDR1 and CDR2 are KGHSH and LQKENI. The DNA for the CDR3 is TGTGCCAGCTTGGCAGGGGGTACGGGCGAGCAGTACTTC. Translation gives CASLAGGTGEQYF.

V is TRBV19 and J is TRBJ2-7, with a weak D call TRBD1 (5 bases). The CDR3 has 15 residues. V shed 4 bases and J shed 0 bases, with 13 bases lying between them. Germline V gene sequence: CDR1 LNHDA, CDR2 SQIVND (reference sequence). CDR3 DNA sequence: TGTGCCAGTAGTAATATGTGGGGCAGCTCCTACGAGCAGTACTTC. Amino acids: CASSNMWGSSYEQYF.

V and J are TRBV6-5 and TRBJ1-1; 7 bases fit TRBD1. CDR1 MNHEY and CDR2 SVGAGI come from the germline V gene. The V gene end was trimmed by 6 bases and the J gene end by 1 base; junction bases not matched to a gene: 5. There are 14 residues in the CDR3. The CDR3 loop is CASRPGQKNTEAFF. The CDR3 DNA reads as TGTGCCAGCAGGCCGGGACAGAAGAACACTGAAGCTTTCTTT.

The CDR3 nucleotides read TGCGCCAGCAGCTATACTAGCGGATACGAGCAGTACTTC. Residues: CASSYTSGYEQYF. This chain links TRBV5-1 with TRBJ2-7; TRBD2 aligns across 8 bases. V lost 3 bases and J lost 4; bases outside the gene matches: 3. The CDR3 is 13 residues long. CDR1 is SGHRS and CDR2 is YFSETQ in the germline V gene.